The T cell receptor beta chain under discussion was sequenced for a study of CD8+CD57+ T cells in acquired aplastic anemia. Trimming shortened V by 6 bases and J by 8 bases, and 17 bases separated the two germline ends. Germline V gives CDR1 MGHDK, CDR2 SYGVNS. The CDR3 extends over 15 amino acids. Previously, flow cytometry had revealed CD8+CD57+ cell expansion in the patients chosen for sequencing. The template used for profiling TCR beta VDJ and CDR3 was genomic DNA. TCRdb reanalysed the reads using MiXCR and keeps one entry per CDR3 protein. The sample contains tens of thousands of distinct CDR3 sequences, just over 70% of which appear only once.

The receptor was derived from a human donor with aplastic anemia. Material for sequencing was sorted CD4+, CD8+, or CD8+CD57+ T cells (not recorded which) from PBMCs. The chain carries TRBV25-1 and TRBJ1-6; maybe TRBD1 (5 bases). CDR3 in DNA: TGTGCCAGCAGCCAAATGGGGCCCACCTATTCACCCCTCCACTTT. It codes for CASSQMGPTYSPLHF.